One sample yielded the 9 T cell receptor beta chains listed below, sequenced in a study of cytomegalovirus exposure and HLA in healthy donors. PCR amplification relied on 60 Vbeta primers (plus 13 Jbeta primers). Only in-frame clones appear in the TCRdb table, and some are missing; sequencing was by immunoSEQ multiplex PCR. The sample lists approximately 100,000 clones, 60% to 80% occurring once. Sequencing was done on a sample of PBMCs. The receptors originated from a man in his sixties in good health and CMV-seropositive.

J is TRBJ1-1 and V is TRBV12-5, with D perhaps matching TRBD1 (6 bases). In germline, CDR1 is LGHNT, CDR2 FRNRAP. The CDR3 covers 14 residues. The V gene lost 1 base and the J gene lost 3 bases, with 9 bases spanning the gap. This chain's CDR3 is CASGLGGGYTEAFF. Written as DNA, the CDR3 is TGTGCTAGTGGTTTGGGTGGGGGCTACACTGAAGCTTTCTTT.

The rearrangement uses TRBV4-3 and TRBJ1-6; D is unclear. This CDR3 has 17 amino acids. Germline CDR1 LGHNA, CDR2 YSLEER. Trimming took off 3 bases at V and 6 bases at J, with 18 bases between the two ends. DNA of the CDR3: TGCGCCAGCAGCCACCAAGTGGGTCGGGATGTTAATTCACCCCTCCACTTT. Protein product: CASSHQVGRDVNSPLHF.

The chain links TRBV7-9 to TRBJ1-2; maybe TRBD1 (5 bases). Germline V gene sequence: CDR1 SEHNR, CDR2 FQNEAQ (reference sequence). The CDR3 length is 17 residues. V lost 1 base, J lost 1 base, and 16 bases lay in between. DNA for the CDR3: TGTGCCAGCAGCTTAGTCCCCTCCCCGACAGTTAACTATGGCTACACCTTC. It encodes CASSLVPSPTVNYGYTF.

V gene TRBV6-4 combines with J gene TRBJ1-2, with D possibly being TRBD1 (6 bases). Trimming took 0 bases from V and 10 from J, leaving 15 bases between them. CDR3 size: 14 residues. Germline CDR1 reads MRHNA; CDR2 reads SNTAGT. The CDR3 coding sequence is TGTGCCAGCAGTGACTCATTTCCAGGGGTGGCCTACACCTTC. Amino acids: CASSDSFPGVAYTF.

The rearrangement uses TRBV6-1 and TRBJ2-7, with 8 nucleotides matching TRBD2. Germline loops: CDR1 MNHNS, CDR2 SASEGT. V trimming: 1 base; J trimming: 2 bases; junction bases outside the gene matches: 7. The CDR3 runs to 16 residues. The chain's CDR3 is CASSEVSRGVTYEQYF. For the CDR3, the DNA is TGTGCCAGCAGTGAAGTATCGCGGGGGGTCACCTACGAGCAGTACTTC.

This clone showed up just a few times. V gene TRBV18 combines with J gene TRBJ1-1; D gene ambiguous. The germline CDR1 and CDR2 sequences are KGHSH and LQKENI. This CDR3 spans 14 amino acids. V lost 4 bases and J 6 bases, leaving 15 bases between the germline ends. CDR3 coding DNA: TGTGCCAGCTCACTGCAGGAGGATGGGGCTGAAGCTTTCTTT. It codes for CASSLQEDGAEAFF.

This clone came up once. The CDR3 sequence: CASSFLISGGYTF. The DNA for the CDR3 is TGTGCCAGCAGCTTTCTCATATCAGGGGGCTACACCTTC. The chain is built from TRBV5-4 and TRBJ1-2, with a possible D match to TRBD1 (5 bases). The CDR3 is 13 amino acids. Trimming cost V 2 bases and J 8 bases, with 13 bases left between them. Germline values: CDR1 SGHNT, CDR2 YYREEE (reference sequence).

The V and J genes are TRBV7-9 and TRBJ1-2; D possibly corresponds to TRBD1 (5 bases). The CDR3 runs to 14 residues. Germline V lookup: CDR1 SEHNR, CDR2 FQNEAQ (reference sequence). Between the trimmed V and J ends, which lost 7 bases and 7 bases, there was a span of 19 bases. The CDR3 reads CASNNPPGGSGYTF. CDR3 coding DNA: TGTGCCAGCAACAACCCCCCTGGGGGGAGTGGCTACACCTTC.

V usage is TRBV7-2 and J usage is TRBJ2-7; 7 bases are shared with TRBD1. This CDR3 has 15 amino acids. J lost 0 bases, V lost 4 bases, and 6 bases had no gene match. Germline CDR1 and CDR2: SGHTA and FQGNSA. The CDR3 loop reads CASSSTGARSYEQYF. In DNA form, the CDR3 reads TGTGCCAGCAGCTCAACAGGGGCCCGCTCCTACGAGCAGTACTTC. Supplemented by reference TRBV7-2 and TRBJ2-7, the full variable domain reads GAGVSQSPSNKVTEKGKDVELRCDPISGHTALYWYRQSLGQGLEFLIYFQGNSAPDKSGLPSDRFSAERTGGSVSTLTIQRTQQEDSAVYLCASSSTGARSYEQYFGPGTRLTVT.